The rows below give T cell receptor beta chains drawn from one sample of a study of blood T cell repertoires in COVID-19. Only in-frame clones appear in the TCRdb table, and some are missing; sequencing was by immunoSEQ multiplex PCR. The sample consists of hundreds of thousands of clones, about 89% of them appearing once. The specimen was peripheral blood. These receptors originate from a woman under 40 with COVID-19, enrolled during active disease. Both conserved end residues are part of each CDR3. The D gene is left open where the match is weak. Expanded clones are given a class, and other clones once, few, many or no size at all.

j_call	d_call	v_call	clone_size	cdr3_aa	cdr3_nt
TRBJ1-5	TRBD1	TRBV7-8	.	CASSPRDRGGQPQHF	TGTGCCAGCAGCCCCCGAGACAGGGGAGGGCAGCCCCAGCATTTT
TRBJ1-2	TRBD1	TRBV28	once	CASSLSDRAGIGYTF	TGTGCCAGCAGTTTATCGGACAGGGCGGGCATAGGCTACACCTTC
TRBJ1-2	TRBD1	TRBV11-3	.	CASSYLTGASSNYGYTF	TGTGCCAGCAGCTACCTAACAGGGGCCTCTTCTAACTATGGCTACACCTTC
TRBJ1-4	TRBD1	TRBV6-6	few	CATRIRQGEGEKLFF	TGTGCCACCAGAATCCGACAGGGTGAGGGAGAAAAACTGTTTTTT
TRBJ2-3	TRBD2	TRBV12-5	once	CASGLPTSVQHSTDTQYF	TGTGCTAGTGGCCTACCGACTAGCGTCCAGCATAGCACAGATACGCAGTATTTT
TRBJ2-1	TRBD2	TRBV11-2	.	CASSLPSGGGDEQFF	TGTGCCAGCAGCTTACCTAGCGGGGGTGGGGATGAGCAGTTCTTC
TRBJ1-3	.	TRBV9	.	CASSVQEQGNTIYF	TGTGCCAGCAGCGTACAAGAACAAGGAAACACCATATATTTT
TRBJ2-2	.	TRBV19	.	CASSRLANTGELFF	TGTGCCAGTAGTAGACTAGCGAACACCGGGGAGCTGTTTTTT
TRBJ2-1	TRBD2	TRBV19	.	CASSTRTSGRRGHEQFF	TGTGCCAGTAGTACCCGGACTAGCGGGAGAAGAGGCCATGAGCAGTTCTTC
TRBJ2-5	TRBD2	TRBV2	.	CASWGGDPETQYF	TGTGCCAGCTGGGGGGGGGATCCGGAGACCCAGTACTTC
TRBJ1-1	.	TRBV3-1/TRBV3-2	.	CASSQDTWAGNTEAFF	TGTGCCAGCAGCCAAGACACTTGGGCGGGGAACACTGAAGCTTTCTTT
TRBJ2-1	.	TRBV29-1	once	CSVVAGLSYNEQFF	TGCAGCGTTGTTGCGGGGCTCTCCTACAATGAGCAGTTCTTC
TRBJ1-1	.	TRBV19	.	CASSISPGEGEAFF	TGTGCCAGTAGTATTTCACCAGGTGAGGGCGAAGCTTTCTTT
TRBJ2-7	.	TRBV5-5	.	CASSLTSYIYSYEQYF	TGTGCCAGCAGCTTGACTAGCTACATATATTCCTACGAGCAGTACTTC
TRBJ2-3	.	TRBV6-1	.	CASSPPLDTQYF	TGTGCCAGCAGCCCTCCGTTGGATACGCAGTATTTT
TRBJ2-2	.	TRBV18	.	CASCTQMQTNTGELFF	TGTGCCAGCTGCACACAGATGCAAACGAACACCGGGGAGCTGTTTTTT
TRBJ1-3	.	TRBV18	.	CASSPNSSGNTIYF	TGTGCCAGCTCACCAAACAGCTCTGGAAACACCATATATTTT
TRBJ1-1	.	TRBV5-1	.	CASSLTRIGTEAFF	TGCGCCAGCAGCTTGACCAGAATTGGCACTGAAGCTTTCTTT
TRBJ2-1	TRBD1	TRBV12-3/TRBV12-4	.	CASSPDRGEQFF	TGTGCCAGCAGTCCGGACAGGGGTGAGCAGTTCTTC
TRBJ2-7	TRBD1	TRBV19	.	CAIGTGNEQYF	TGTGCCATAGGGACAGGGAACGAGCAGTACTTC
TRBJ2-5	TRBD2	TRBV5-1	.	CASSLAAGRAETQYF	TGCGCCAGCAGCTTGGCGGCAGGGAGGGCTGAGACCCAGTACTTC
TRBJ2-6	.	TRBV14	once	CASSQDQGTGVLAGGCGANVLTF	TGTGCCAGCAGCCAAGATCAAGGGACAGGGGTGTTAGCGGGAGGTTGTGGGGCCAACGTCCTGACTTTC
TRBJ1-1	TRBD1	TRBV29-1	.	CSVEETGMANTEAFF	TGCAGCGTTGAAGAGACAGGGATGGCGAACACTGAAGCTTTCTTT
TRBJ2-3	.	TRBV4-3	.	CASSLDPRVNTQYF	TGCGCCAGCAGCCTGGATCCGAGGGTAAACACGCAGTATTTT
TRBJ2-5	TRBD2	TRBV7-8	.	CASSGRLAGGEETQYF	TGTGCCAGCAGCGGTCGACTAGCGGGCGGTGAGGAGACCCAGTACTTC
TRBJ2-2	.	TRBV29-1	.	CSVELLGGAPPNTGELFF	TGCAGCGTTGAATTATTAGGGGGGGCCCCCCCCAACACCGGGGAGCTGTTTTTT
TRBJ2-3	TRBD2	TRBV4-2	.	CASSQDLSGGAETDTQYF	TGTGCCAGCAGCCAAGATCTGAGCGGGGGGGCGGAAACAGATACGCAGTATTTT
TRBJ2-7	.	TRBV5-1	few	CASSSRTTPLAEQYF	TGCGCCAGCAGCTCCCGGACTACCCCTCTAGCCGAGCAGTACTTC
TRBJ1-6	.	TRBV6-2/TRBV6-3	.	CASSYSNGDSPLHF	TGTGCCAGCAGTTACTCGAACGGGGATTCACCCCTCCACTTT
TRBJ1-4	.	TRBV5-8	.	CASRPLREVYEKLFF	TGTGCCAGCAGGCCTTTAAGGGAGGTGTACGAAAAACTGTTTTTT
TRBJ2-3	TRBD2	TRBV3-1/TRBV3-2	.	CASSHSLAGGEDTQYF	TGTGCCAGCAGCCATTCACTAGCGGGGGGGGAAGATACGCAGTATTTT
TRBJ2-1	.	TRBV5-6	.	CASSLVGTYNEQFF	TGTGCCAGCAGCTTGGTGGGCACCTACAATGAGCAGTTCTTC
TRBJ1-1	TRBD1	TRBV30	few	CAWSAGGQAGAFF	TGTGCCTGGAGTGCCGGAGGACAGGCCGGAGCTTTCTTT
TRBJ2-5	.	TRBV5-1	once	CASSLGGSLETQYF	TGCGCCAGCAGCTTGGGAGGGTCGCTCGAGACCCAGTACTTC
TRBJ2-7	TRBD1	TRBV7-9	.	CASSSGQVAYEQYF	TGTGCCAGCAGCTCAGGACAGGTCGCCTACGAGCAGTACTTC
TRBJ1-5	.	TRBV4-3	.	CASSQDRLSNQPQHF	TGCGCCAGCAGCCAAGACAGGCTTAGCAATCAGCCCCAGCATTTT
TRBJ2-2	.	TRBV4-3	.	CASSQYGTGAGELFF	TGCGCCAGCAGCCAATATGGGACTGGGGCCGGGGAGCTGTTTTTT
TRBJ2-2	.	TRBV25-1	.	CASSSFRRTINTGELFF	TGTGCCAGCAGTTCTTTCCGGAGGACGATTAACACCGGGGAGCTGTTTTTT
TRBJ1-2	.	TRBV28	.	CASSSPQGNYGYTF	TGTGCCAGCAGTTCTCCTCAGGGAAACTATGGCTACACCTTC
TRBJ2-3	.	TRBV27	.	CASSFRTVPRVTTDTQYF	TGTGCCAGCAGTTTCCGGACAGTCCCAAGGGTTACAACAGATACGCAGTATTTT
TRBJ2-4	TRBD2	TRBV6-2/TRBV6-3	.	CASSWTSGHNIQYF	TGTGCCAGCAGTTGGACTAGCGGGCACAACATTCAGTACTTC
TRBJ2-3	.	TRBV2	.	CASNMGLSTDTQYF	TGTGCCAGCAATATGGGACTGAGCACAGATACGCAGTATTTT
TRBJ1-5	.	TRBV27	.	CASSFRVFNQPQHF	TGTGCCAGCAGTTTCAGGGTGTTCAATCAGCCCCAGCATTTT
TRBJ2-2	.	TRBV5-4	.	CASSPTTGNGELFF	TGTGCCAGCAGCCCGACAACCGGTAACGGGGAGCTGTTTTTT
TRBJ1-2	.	TRBV3-1/TRBV3-2	.	CASSQEGAGNYGYTF	TGTGCCAGCAGCCAAGAGGGGGCCGGGAACTATGGCTACACCTTC
TRBJ2-5	.	TRBV27	.	CASSGGAQETQYF	TGTGCCAGCAGTGGGGGGGCGCAGGAGACCCAGTACTTC
TRBJ1-4	TRBD1	TRBV11-2	.	CASSFNRGPPNEKLFF	TGTGCCAGCAGCTTCAACAGGGGGCCCCCTAATGAAAAACTGTTTTTT
TRBJ1-2	TRBD1	TRBV30	.	CAWFPYRGSGYTF	TGTGCCTGGTTCCCTTACAGGGGAAGTGGCTACACCTTC
TRBJ1-5	.	TRBV6-5	.	CASSPGQLFNQPQHF	TGTGCCAGCAGTCCTGGACAGCTCTTCAATCAGCCCCAGCATTTT
TRBJ1-1	.	TRBV19	.	CASSIDRFGARNTEAFF	TGTGCCAGTAGTATAGATCGCTTTGGGGCAAGGAACACTGAAGCTTTCTTT
TRBJ1-2	.	TRBV7-9	.	CASSRLEGYTF	TGTGCCAGCAGCCGACTGGAGGGCTACACCTTC
TRBJ1-1	.	TRBV9	.	CASSASGWDTEAFF	TGTGCCAGCAGCGCCTCAGGGTGGGACACTGAAGCTTTCTTT
TRBJ2-2	TRBD2	TRBV5-4	.	CASRRLAGGTNTGELFF	TGTGCCAGCAGACGACTAGCGGGGGGGACGAACACCGGGGAGCTGTTTTTT
TRBJ2-3	TRBD2	TRBV3-1/TRBV3-2	.	CASSPPPFTGGLMDTQYF	TGTGCCAGCAGCCCCCCACCCTTCACGGGGGGGCTTATGGATACGCAGTATTTT